Described below is a single T cell receptor beta chain sequence and its context. Authors' methods: Estimation of nucleated cell counts relied on the amplification of reference gene primers. Sequenced by immunoSEQ multiplex PCR; TCRdb stores in-frame clones only, minus some. The DNA was the basis for D and trimming; V, J and clone size are from that table. Of tens of thousands of clones in the sample, more than 70% were seen once. The sample comes from a study of blood T cell repertoires in COVID-19. Study-wide context: Whether acute or convalescent, the COVID-19 samples came from the United States, Italy and Spain. Sources were T cells, B-cell-depleted T cells, or PBMCs; the material itself was cDNA or gDNA.

Seattle patient enrollment occurred during active infection, with longitudinal follow-up thereafter. This TCR was recovered from a man aged 50-59 years with COVID-19, enrolled during active disease. The source material was peripheral blood.

CDR3 sequence: CASSRGGGYTF. CDR3 DNA: TGTGCCAGCAGCCGGGGGGGTGGCTACACCTTC. The V and J genes are TRBV3-1 (or the pseudogene TRBV3-2) and TRBJ1-2, with D possibly matching TRBD1 (5 bases). From germline, CDR1 is LGHDT and CDR2 YNNKEL (reference sequence). The CDR3 loop spans 11 amino acids. Trimming took off 4 bases at V and 7 bases at J, with 7 bases between the two ends.